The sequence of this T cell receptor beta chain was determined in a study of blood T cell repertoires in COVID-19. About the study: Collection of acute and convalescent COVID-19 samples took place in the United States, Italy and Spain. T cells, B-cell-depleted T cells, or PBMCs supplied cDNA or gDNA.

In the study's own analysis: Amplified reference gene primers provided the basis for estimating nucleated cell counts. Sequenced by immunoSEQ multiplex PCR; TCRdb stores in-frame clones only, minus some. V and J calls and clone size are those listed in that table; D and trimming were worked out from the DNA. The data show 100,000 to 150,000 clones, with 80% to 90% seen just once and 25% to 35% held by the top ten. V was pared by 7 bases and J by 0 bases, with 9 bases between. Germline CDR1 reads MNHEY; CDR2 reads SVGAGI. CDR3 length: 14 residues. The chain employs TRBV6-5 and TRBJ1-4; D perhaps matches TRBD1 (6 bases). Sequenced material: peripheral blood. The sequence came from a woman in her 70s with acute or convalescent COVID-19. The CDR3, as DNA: TGTGCCAGCAAGAGACAGGCAACTAATGAAAAACTGTTTTTT. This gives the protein CASKRQATNEKLFF.